The 13 T cell receptor beta chains in this list originate from one sample, sequenced in a study of CD8+CD57+ T cells in acquired aplastic anemia. Investigators profiled TCR beta VDJ and CDR3 from genomic DNA template. TCRdb recomputed calls from the reads with MiXCR, one row per CDR3 protein. The top ten hold about 68% of the sample, which has fewer than 100,000 distinct CDR3 sequences, roughly half seen once. Sequencing was done on a sample of sorted CD4+, CD8+, or CD8+CD57+ T cells (not recorded which) from PBMCs. These receptors all come from a human donor in good health, serving as a control.

This clonotype was detected only a few times. The chain recombines TRBV6-2 or TRBV6-3 with TRBJ2-2, with TRBD2 identical over 9 bases. The germline V gene has CDR1 MNHEY and CDR2 SVGEGT. This CDR3 comprises 16 residues. CDR3 sequence: CTSSSGLAGNGGELFF. The CDR3 coding sequence is TGTACCTCATCGTCGGGGCTAGCGGGAAATGGCGGGGAGCTGTTTTTT.

V gene TRBV19 combines with J gene TRBJ2-1; possibly TRBD2 for D (5 bases). Germline V gives CDR1 LNHDA, CDR2 SQIVND (reference sequence). Trimming removed 1 base at V and 9 bases at J, with 7 bases between. The CDR3 is 12 amino acids. Here the CDR3 DNA reads TGTGCCAGTAGTATAGCCGGGGTTGAGCAGTTCTTC. Its translation: CASSIAGVEQFF.

The table lists this clonotype with many counts. The chain employs TRBV24-1 and TRBJ2-5; D is uncertain. V lost 4 bases and J 3 bases, leaving 14 bases between the germline ends. The V gene's germline CDR1 is KGHDR and CDR2 SFDVKD. The CDR3 covers 15 residues. CDR3 DNA sequence: TGTGCCACCAGTGACGAGAGATACAGAAAAGAGACCCAGTACTTC. Encoded protein: CATSDERYRKETQYF.

Turning to this clonotype: It is likely a read error, because the conserved phenylalanine at the end of the CDR3 is missing. The chain uses TRBV10-1 and TRBJ1-1, with D possibly being TRBD1 (6 bases). Germline V gives CDR1 WNHNN, CDR2 SYGVQD (reference sequence). The V and J ends lost 3 bases and 4 bases respectively, with 12 bases between them. The CDR3 consists of 14 residues. The chain's CDR3 is CASSEEGGITEAFL. CDR3 DNA: TGCGCCAGCAGTGAAGAGGGGGGGATCACTGAAGCTTTCCTT.

The gene calls are TRBV11-1 and TRBJ2-3, with D possibly matching TRBD2 (6 bases). The CDR3 spans 15 residues. The V gene lost 1 base and the J gene lost 9 bases, with 17 bases spanning the gap. The V gene's germline CDR1 is SGHAT and CDR2 FQDESV (reference sequence). The CDR3 DNA sequence: TGTGCCAGCAGCTTAGTATGCGGGATGGGTTGGACGCAGTATTTT. This gives the protein CASSLVCGMGWTQYF.

As to this clonotype: A much larger clonotype is one base distant, so this may be a read error. The genes are TRBV7-9 and TRBJ2-1; D is ambiguous. The CDR3 loop spans 13 amino acids. V gave up 5 bases and J gave up 12 bases, with 17 bases separating them. CDR1 is SEHNR and CDR2 is FQNEAQ in the germline V gene (reference sequence). The CDR3 bases are TGTGCCAGCAGCACTCCAGGATCTCGTGGGCAGTTCTTC. Its protein is CASSTPGSRGQFF. Supplemented by reference TRBV7-9 and TRBJ2-1, the full variable domain reads DTGVSQNPRHKITKRGQNVTFRCDPISEHNRLYWYRQTLGQGPEFLTYFQNEAQLEKSRLLSDRFSAERPKGSFSTLEIQRTEQGDSAMYLCASSTPGSRGQFFGPGTRLTVL.

The chain couples TRBV24-1 to TRBJ1-2; possible D gene TRBD1, 5 bases. Trimming removed 3 bases from V and 4 bases from J, with 11 bases in between. The CDR3 consists of 14 residues. The germline CDR1 and CDR2 sequences are KGHDR and SFDVKD. CDR3 residues: CATSDAGHPYGYTF. In DNA, the CDR3 is TGTGCCACCAGTGATGCAGGACACCCCTATGGCTACACCTTC.

The chain combines TRBV27 with TRBJ1-1; 7 nucleotides align to TRBD1. Per germline, CDR1 MNHEY and CDR2 SMNVEV (reference sequence). The CDR3 spans 13 residues. J was trimmed by 4 bases and V by 2 bases; bases with no gene match: 1. CDR3 in DNA: TGTGCCAGCAGTTTAGACAGGGCCACTGAAGCTTTCTTT. Its protein is CASSLDRATEAFF.

In DNA, the CDR3 is TGCAGCACTAAGGACCTGGCTGGCTATGGCTACACCTTC. It specifies CSTKDLAGYGYTF. This chain links TRBV29-1 with TRBJ1-2; D remains unclear. Germline V gives CDR1 SQVTM, CDR2 ANQGSEA. This CDR3 is built from 13 residues. Trimming cost V 8 bases and J 4 bases, with 17 bases left between them.

Remarks on this clonotype: This sequence may be a read error, since a much larger clone differs from it by one base. Given the absence of the conserved phenylalanine or tryptophan at the CDR3 end, a read error is likely. The rearrangement links TRBV20-1 to TRBJ1-1; D remains ambiguous. The V gene's germline CDR1 is DFQATT and CDR2 SNEGSKA (reference sequence). CDR3 size: 14 residues. Trimming removed 6 bases at V and 1 base at J, with 15 bases between. CDR3 bases: TGCAGTGCCCGGGGAATCGGGAAGAACACTGAAGCTTTCTTG. This encodes CSARGIGKNTEAFL.

This chain joins TRBV9 and TRBJ1-2; TRBD1 aligns across 10 bases. Germline V gene data show CDR1 as SGDLS and CDR2 as YYNGEE. The CDR3 is made up of 11 amino acids. V lost 4 bases and J lost 14; bases outside the gene matches: 5. CDR3 loop: CASSPGTGVTF. DNA for the CDR3: TGTGCCAGCAGCCCAGGGACAGGGGTTACCTTC. Combining the CDR3 with reference TRBV9 and TRBJ1-2 gives the whole variable domain DSGVTQTPKHLITATGQRVTLRCSPRSGDLSVYWYQQSLDQGLQFLIQYYNGEERAKGNILERFSAQQFPDLHSELNLSSLELGDSALYFCASSPGTGVTFGSGTRLTVV.

This sequence joins TRBV10-2 and TRBJ2-7; D uncertain. The CDR3 has 13 residues. From germline, CDR1 is WSHSY and CDR2 SAAADI. V was trimmed by 4 bases and J by 7 bases, leaving 14 bases between them. The CDR3 protein is CASSGRRAWEQYF. In DNA form, the CDR3 reads TGCGCCAGCAGTGGCCGAAGGGCTTGGGAGCAGTACTTC.

J is TRBJ1-5 and V is TRBV19, with a weak D call TRBD1 (5 bases). Germline CDR1 LNHDA, CDR2 SQIVND (reference sequence). Trimming pared 3 bases from V and 4 bases from J, leaving 7 bases between. The CDR3 contains 13 residues. The CDR3 loop reads CASSMGGNQPQHF. The DNA of the CDR3 is TGTGCCAGTAGTATGGGGGGGAATCAGCCCCAGCATTTT.